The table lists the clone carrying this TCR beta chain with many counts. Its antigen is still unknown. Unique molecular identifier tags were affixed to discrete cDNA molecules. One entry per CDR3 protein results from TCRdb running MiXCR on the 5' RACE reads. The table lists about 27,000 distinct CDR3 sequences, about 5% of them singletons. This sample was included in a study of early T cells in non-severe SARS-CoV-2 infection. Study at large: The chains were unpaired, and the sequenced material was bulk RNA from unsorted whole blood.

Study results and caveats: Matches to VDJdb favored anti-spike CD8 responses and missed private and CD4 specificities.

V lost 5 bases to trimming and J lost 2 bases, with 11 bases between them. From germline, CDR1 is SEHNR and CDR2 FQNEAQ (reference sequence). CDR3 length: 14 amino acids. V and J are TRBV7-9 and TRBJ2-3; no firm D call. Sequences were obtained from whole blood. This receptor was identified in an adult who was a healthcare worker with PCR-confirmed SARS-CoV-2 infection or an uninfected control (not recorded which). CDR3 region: CASSPRGITDTQYF. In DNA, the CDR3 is TGTGCCAGCAGCCCCCGAGGTATCACAGATACGCAGTATTTT. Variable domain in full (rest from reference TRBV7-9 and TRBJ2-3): DTGVSQNPRHKITKRGQNVTFRCDPISEHNRLYWYRQTLGQGPEFLTYFQNEAQLEKSRLLSDRFSAERPKGSFSTLEIQRTEQGDSAMYLCASSPRGITDTQYFGPGTRLTVL.